The 25 T cell receptor beta chains presented below share a single source sample, sequenced in a study of T-cell reconstitution after alpha-beta-depleted transplantation in children. For TCRbeta, the library was prepared with unique molecular identifiers. One entry per CDR3 protein results from TCRdb running MiXCR on the PCR reads. Seen here are some 500,000 distinct CDR3 sequences, approximately 20% observed once, and the top ten hold approximately 3%. The specimen comprised PBMCs from the stem cell graft donor, sampled from the stem cell graft. The receptors derive from a human donor who donated a stem cell graft to a child with acute lymphoblastic leukemia.

This clonotype has more than one count but fewer than ten. The chain recombines TRBV12-3 or TRBV12-4 with TRBJ2-7, with 8 bases matching TRBD1. The V gene end was trimmed by 6 bases and the J gene end by 7 bases; junction bases not matched to a gene: 11. This CDR3 comprises 14 residues. The CDR3 DNA reads as TGTGCCAGCAGCCTGGACAGGGCGTCGGAAGAGCAGTACTTC. Translation gives CASSLDRASEEQYF.

The chain combines TRBV28 with TRBJ2-2; 13 bases match TRBD2. V lost 4 bases to trimming and J lost 6 bases; unmatched junction nucleotides: 11. The V gene's germline CDR1 is MDHEN and CDR2 SYDVKM. CDR3 length: 18 amino acids. CDR3 in DNA: TGTGCCAGCAGTTGGGAGGGACTAGCGGGATTAAACCCCGGGGAGCTGTTTTTT. Its protein is CASSWEGLAGLNPGELFF.

There are a few counts of this clonotype. The chain is built from TRBV12-3 or TRBV12-4 and TRBJ2-2, with D possibly matching TRBD2 (6 bases). Between the trimmed V and J ends, which lost 1 base and 6 bases, there was a span of 18 bases. This CDR3 is built from 17 residues. CDR3: CASSLGFELALAGELFF. The CDR3 nucleotides are TGTGCCAGCAGTTTAGGATTTGAGCTAGCGTTAGCCGGGGAGCTGTTTTTT.

The chain employs TRBV5-4 and TRBJ2-7; perhaps D is TRBD1 or TRBD2 (6 bases each). This CDR3 has 14 amino acids. The ends were cut back, 1 base at V and 5 bases at J, with 13 bases in the middle. The V gene's germline CDR1 is SGHNT and CDR2 YYREEE (reference sequence). In DNA, the CDR3 is TGTGCCAGCAGCTTGCGAGGGGGGCGTCACGAGCAGTACTTC. It specifies CASSLRGGRHEQYF.

This clonotype was seen ten or more times. The V and J genes are TRBV21-1 and TRBJ2-1. TRBV21-1 is noted as a pseudogene. This CDR3 has 14 residues. For the CDR3, the DNA is TGTGCCAGCAGCAAAGCCCTCTTTAAGGATGAGCAGTTCTTC. Translation: CASSKALFKDEQFF.

This clonotype was recorded a few times. This chain links TRBV9 with TRBJ1-2, with 8 bases aligning to TRBD1. Germline V gene lookup returns CDR1 SGDLS and CDR2 YYNGEE. The CDR3 is 14 amino acids. The V and J ends lost 4 bases and 6 bases, in that order; junction bases with no gene match: 8. CDR3 coding DNA: TGTGCCAGCAGCCTAAACAGGGGGTTTAATGGCTACACCTTC. This codes for CASSLNRGFNGYTF.

The genes are TRBV24-1 and TRBJ2-1; 13 nucleotides match TRBD2. The length of the CDR3 is 16 residues. Losses at the gene ends were 7 bases for V and 9 bases for J; bases not matched to a gene: 11. Looked up from germline, CDR1 is KGHDR and CDR2 is SFDVKD. The CDR3 is CATRGTSGIQGVEQFF. The CDR3 DNA reads as TGTGCCACCAGGGGGACTAGCGGGATACAGGGGGTTGAGCAGTTCTTC.

V is TRBV6-1 and J is TRBJ2-5; no reliable D call. The germline V gene has CDR1 MNHNS and CDR2 SASEGT. The CDR3 has 14 amino acids. Trimming took off 3 bases at V and 1 base at J, with 9 bases between the two ends. CDR3 coding DNA: TGTGCCAGCAGTGATGGGCCAGGCCAAGAGACCCAGTACTTC. Translating it yields CASSDGPGQETQYF.

This clonotype was seen a handful of times. The V and J genes are TRBV5-4 and TRBJ2-3, with D possibly being TRBD2 (5 bases). CDR1 and CDR2 from the germline V gene are SGHNT and YYREEE (reference sequence). The CDR3 is made up of 15 amino acids. Trimming removed 2 bases from V and 5 bases from J, with 15 bases in between. CDR3 in DNA: TGTGCCAGCAGCTTTTTTGGTGGGAGAGGAGATACGCAGTATTTT. It encodes CASSFFGGRGDTQYF.

V gene TRBV7-9 combines with J gene TRBJ2-3, with D possibly matching TRBD2 (5 bases). Trimming left V 11 bases short and J 0 bases short, with 21 bases between. Germline V gene data show CDR1 as SEHNR and CDR2 as FQNEAQ (reference sequence). The CDR3 has 16 residues. The CDR3 spells CAERGSEGYSTDTQYF. DNA of the CDR3: TGTGCCGAAAGAGGAAGCGAGGGATATAGCACAGATACGCAGTATTTT.

This clonotype was seen a handful of times. The chain couples TRBV12-3 or TRBV12-4 to TRBJ2-3; perhaps TRBD2 as D (5 bases). The CDR3 length is 17 residues. V lost 0 bases to trimming and J lost 0 bases, with 13 bases between them. The CDR3 is CASSLAGVMPSTDTQYF. CDR3 sequence (DNA): TGTGCCAGCAGTTTAGCGGGAGTGATGCCTAGCACAGATACGCAGTATTTT.

The V gene is TRBV12-3 or TRBV12-4, the J gene TRBJ2-5; no firm D call. The V end lost 2 bases, the J end lost 5 bases, and 24 bases lay between the germline ends. The CDR3 is 18 amino acids. As DNA, the CDR3 is TGTGCCAGCAGTTTACAGGTGGCCTCCCGCCTGGGTGGGGAGACCCAGTACTTC. It yields the protein CASSLQVASRLGGETQYF.

This clonotype has a handful of counts. This sequence joins TRBV12-3 or TRBV12-4 and TRBJ1-1; 7 nucleotides line up with TRBD1. V trimming: 6 bases; J trimming: 0 bases; junction bases outside the gene matches: 7. The CDR3 consists of 15 residues. The CDR3 DNA follows: TGTGCCAGCAGCTGGGTGACAGGGTTGAACACTGAAGCTTTCTTT. Translating it yields CASSWVTGLNTEAFF.

The chain has TRBV29-1 and TRBJ1-4; the D is unclear. Germline-derived CDR1 and CDR2 are SQVTM and ANQGSEA. The CDR3 extends over 10 amino acids. Between the trimmed V and J ends, which lost 4 bases and 8 bases, there was a span of 5 bases. CDR3 nucleotides: TGCAGCGTTGCGGCCGAAAAACTGTTTTTT. Translation: CSVAAEKLFF.

CDR3 amino acids: CASSNGTRGTDTQYF. The CDR3 DNA reads TGTGCCAGCAGTAACGGGACTAGGGGCACAGATACGCAGTATTTT. The chain joins TRBV2 to TRBJ2-3; the match to TRBD2 covers 8 bases. Germline-derived CDR1 and CDR2 are SNHLY and FYNNEI. The CDR3 extends over 15 amino acids. V lost 5 bases to trimming and J lost 1 base; unmatched junction nucleotides: 5.

This clonotype was found a few times. The CDR3 spells CASSGLAGVEDTQYF. The CDR3 nucleotides read TGTGCCAGCAGCGGCCTAGCGGGAGTTGAAGATACGCAGTATTTT. The rearrangement uses TRBV5-6 and TRBJ2-3, with TRBD2 matching 10 bases. Losses at the gene ends were 4 bases for V and 5 bases for J; bases not matched to a gene: 7. Germline V CDR1 and CDR2: SGHDT, YYEEEE. The CDR3 consists of 15 residues.

This rearrangement joins TRBV2 to TRBJ2-2; D gene uncertain. Trimming left V 2 bases short and J 1 base short, with 26 bases between. Germline CDR1 reads SNHLY; CDR2 reads FYNNEI. The CDR3 length is 21 residues. The CDR3 spells CASSEPSDRYGSSWNTGELFF. CDR3 in DNA: TGTGCCAGCAGTGAACCCTCTGACCGATACGGCTCATCATGGAACACCGGGGAGCTGTTTTTT.

This clonotype has more than one count but fewer than ten. CDR3 sequence reads: CASSLGSGTSYEQYF. The CDR3, as DNA: TGTGCCAGCAGCTTAGGTAGCGGGACCTCCTACGAGCAGTACTTC. The chain has TRBV7-9 and TRBJ2-7; 8 positions match TRBD2. The germline gives CDR1 SEHNR, CDR2 FQNEAQ (reference sequence). This CDR3 contains 15 residues. After removal of 1 base from V and 0 bases from J, the junction contained 2 bases not matched to a gene.

This clonotype was observed at least ten times. This chain links TRBV5-1 with TRBJ2-6, with D perhaps matching TRBD1 (6 bases). V lost 3 bases, J lost 0 bases, and 13 bases lay in between. The germline gives CDR1 SGHRS, CDR2 YFSETQ. The CDR3 has 17 residues. Written as DNA, the CDR3 is TGCGCCAGCAGCTCCGGACAGTGGCGCTCTGGGGCCAACGTCCTGACTTTC. This translates into CASSSGQWRSGANVLTF.

This chain joins TRBV5-1 and TRBJ2-1, with TRBD2 identical over 8 bases. J gave up 5 bases and V 0 bases, and 4 bases lay outside the gene matches. CDR1 is SGHRS, CDR2 YFSETQ, per germline. This CDR3 has 15 residues. The CDR3 coding sequence is TGCGCCAGCAGCTTGGTATCGGGAGGGAACAATGAGCAGTTCTTC. Translation: CASSLVSGGNNEQFF.

This clonotype was seen a few times. The genes are TRBV5-5 and TRBJ1-1, with unresolved D. The CDR3 totals 14 residues. Germline assignment: CDR1 SGHKS and CDR2 YYEKEE (reference sequence). The V gene lost 0 bases and the J gene lost 0 bases, with 6 bases spanning the gap. The CDR3 region is CASSLDRMNTEAFF. CDR3 coding DNA: TGTGCCAGCAGCTTGGATAGGATGAACACTGAAGCTTTCTTT.

The rearrangement links TRBV3-1 to TRBJ1-2; a possible D gene is TRBD1 (5 bases). Germline V gene sequence: CDR1 LGHDT, CDR2 YNNKEL (reference sequence). The CDR3 loop spans 13 amino acids. Trimming took off 7 bases at V and 2 bases at J, with 11 bases between the two ends. The CDR3 protein is CASTQGNNYGYTF. In DNA, the CDR3 is TGTGCCAGCACTCAGGGAAACAACTATGGCTACACCTTC.

This clonotype has only one observation. V usage is TRBV20-1 and J usage is TRBJ2-7; D might be TRBD2 (6 bases). Germline CDR1 and CDR2: DFQATT and SNEGSKA (reference sequence). Trimming left V 3 bases short and J 0 bases short, with 24 bases between. CDR3 length: 18 residues. The CDR3 DNA sequence: TGCAGTGCTAGGGGGACTTCTAAAACTCATTCCCTCTCCTACGAGCAGTACTTC. Its protein is CSARGTSKTHSLSYEQYF.

This clonotype appeared a few times. The V call is TRBV6-2 or TRBV6-3, the J call TRBJ2-1; D remains ambiguous. V was pared by 6 bases and J by 5 bases, with 17 bases between. The CDR3 runs 15 residues. The germline V gene encodes CDR1 MNHEY and CDR2 SVGEGT. The CDR3 sequence: CASSLSPFIDNEQFF. The CDR3 DNA follows: TGTGCCAGCAGCCTGTCCCCCTTTATTGACAATGAGCAGTTCTTC.

This clonotype was observed a few times. CDR3 amino acids: CASRAGDRGAFF. DNA for the CDR3: TGCGCCAGCAGGGCAGGGGATAGGGGAGCTTTCTTT. The chain uses TRBV4-1 and TRBJ1-1, with a tentative D call TRBD1 (6 bases). The V and J ends lost 6 bases and 10 bases respectively, with 15 bases between them. Germline CDR1 reads MGHRA; CDR2 reads YSYEKL. This CDR3 has 12 amino acids.